These 17 T cell receptor beta chains share one sample of origin, sequenced in a study of a mutant IDH1 vaccine in newly diagnosed glioma. These receptors' antigens are unknown. Described time point: week 23, last vaccination. All doses held 300 ug of mutant IDH1 20-mer peptide, with topical imiquimod. This table comes from immunoSEQ multiplex PCR, and its TCRdb copy is limited to in-frame clones, with some not included. This sample carries about 11,000 clones, more than 70% of them seen once, and the ten largest clones take roughly 4.8%. Sequencing used PBMCs, obtained from a glioma patient whose treatment included an IDH1 peptide vaccine. Receptors originate from a middle-aged woman with glioma. Some clones in this sample may be carry-over from other donors' samples.

This CDR3 is CATPDWGSDTQYF. In DNA, the CDR3 is TGTGCCACCCCCGACTGGGGATCAGATACGCAGTATTTT. This rearrangement joins TRBV6-5 to TRBJ2-3, with D unresolved. Germline values: CDR1 MNHEY, CDR2 SVGAGI. This CDR3 is built from 13 residues. V was clipped by 10 bases and J by 4 bases, with 15 bases between them.

The V gene is TRBV18, the J gene TRBJ2-5; maybe TRBD2 (5 bases). V lost 4 bases and J 2 bases, leaving 11 bases between the germline ends. From germline, CDR1 is KGHSH and CDR2 LQKENI. The CDR3 has 14 residues. CDR3 loop: CASSRETPQETQYF. For the CDR3, the DNA is TGTGCCAGCTCACGGGAGACCCCACAAGAGACCCAGTACTTC.

V gene TRBV5-1 combines with J gene TRBJ1-1; no firm D call. The V gene's germline CDR1 is SGHRS and CDR2 YFSETQ. Between the trimmed V and J ends, which lost 4 bases and 0 bases, there was a span of 13 bases. This CDR3 has 15 residues. The CDR3 sequence: CASSEDLGMNTEAFF. CDR3 in DNA: TGCGCCAGCAGCGAGGACTTAGGGATGAACACTGAAGCTTTCTTT.

The table lists this clone with a count of one. This chain joins TRBV5-1 and TRBJ1-2; D is ambiguous. V lost 2 bases to trimming and J lost 4 bases, with 12 bases between them. The CDR3 has 14 residues. CDR1 is SGHRS, CDR2 YFSETQ, per germline. CDR3: CASSFDPGGYGYTF. The CDR3 nucleotides are TGCGCCAGCAGCTTTGATCCGGGTGGCTATGGCTACACCTTC.

The chain combines TRBV6-5 with TRBJ2-1; 11 nucleotides line up with TRBD2. This CDR3 contains 15 residues. Germline V CDR1 and CDR2: MNHEY, SVGAGI. Trimming at V came to 5 bases and at J to 6 bases, leaving 6 bases not matched to a gene. The chain's CDR3 is CASSPIAGGLNEQFF. CDR3 DNA sequence: TGTGCCAGCAGTCCCATAGCGGGGGGGCTCAATGAGCAGTTCTTC.

This clone came up once. The chain is built from TRBV11-2 and TRBJ2-7; tentative D call: TRBD1 (5 bases). The CDR3 is 14 amino acids. CDR1 and CDR2 from the germline V gene are SGHAT and FQNNGV. Trimming shortened V by 1 base and J by 3 bases, and 10 bases separated the two germline ends. CDR3 in DNA: TGTGCCAGCAGCTTAGTCGCAGGGTTCTACGAGCAGTACTTC. It codes for CASSLVAGFYEQYF. Using reference TRBV11-2 and TRBJ2-7 for the parts outside the CDR3, the full variable domain is EAGVAQSPRYKIIEKRQSVAFWCNPISGHATLYWYQQILGQGPKLLIQFQNNGVVDDSQLPKDRFSAERLKGVDSTLKIQPAKLEDSAVYLCASSLVAGFYEQYFGPGTRLTVT.

This chain joins TRBV2 and TRBJ2-2, with D perhaps assigned TRBD1 or TRBD2 (5 bases each). The germline CDR1 and CDR2 sequences are SNHLY and FYNNEI. The CDR3 has 19 residues. V was cut by 0 bases and J by 0 bases, with 17 bases left in between. The CDR3 bases are TGTGCCAGCAGTGAAGCAAGAGTAGTGAGGGGCCCGAACACCGGGGAGCTGTTTTTT. It is translated as CASSEARVVRGPNTGELFF.

This clone came up once. The CDR3 reads CAWRGTSSYNSPLHF. CDR3 DNA sequence: TGTGCCTGGAGGGGGACGAGCTCCTATAATTCACCCCTCCACTTT. This chain uses TRBV30 with TRBJ1-6, with D perhaps matching TRBD1 (5 bases). V lost 3 bases to trimming and J lost 0 bases, with 9 bases between them. Germline V gene sequence: CDR1 GTSNPN, CDR2 SVGIG (reference sequence). This CDR3 contains 15 residues.

The V call is TRBV7-9, the J call TRBJ1-2; 10 bases line up with TRBD1. This CDR3 is built from 14 residues. Unmatched junction bases numbered 0, after V lost 1 base and J lost 4 bases. Germline V gene lookup returns CDR1 SEHNR and CDR2 FQNEAQ (reference sequence). CDR3 nucleotides: TGTGCCAGCAGCTTAGGGGACAGGGGCTATGGCTACACCTTC. Amino acids: CASSLGDRGYGYTF. The full variable domain, completed using reference TRBV7-9 and TRBJ1-2, is DTGVSQNPRHKITKRGQNVTFRCDPISEHNRLYWYRQTLGQGPEFLTYFQNEAQLEKSRLLSDRFSAERPKGSFSTLEIQRTEQGDSAMYLCASSLGDRGYGYTFGSGTRLTVV.

The sample holds one count of this clone. The V and J genes are TRBV30 and TRBJ1-3; no definite D call. V lost 2 bases, J lost 5 bases, and 10 bases lay in between. Germline loops: CDR1 GTSNPN, CDR2 SVGIG (reference sequence). The CDR3 has 13 amino acids. DNA of the CDR3: TGTGCCTGGAGTTCGGGGAGTAGAAACACCATATATTTT. Translation gives CAWSSGSRNTIYF.

This sequence joins TRBV7-9 and TRBJ2-7, with D possibly TRBD1 on 6 matching bases. This CDR3 spans 14 amino acids. Germline V gene data show CDR1 as SEHNR and CDR2 as FQNEAQ (reference sequence). V was clipped by 4 bases and J by 1 base, with 11 bases between them. CDR3 coding DNA: TGTGCCAGCAGCTCTTACAGGGTTTCCTACGAGCAGTACTTC. This translates into CASSSYRVSYEQYF.

The chain links TRBV29-1 to TRBJ1-2, with 9 bases matching TRBD1. The CDR3 has 13 residues. Trimming cost V 6 bases and J 5 bases; bases outside gene matches: 7. In germline, CDR1 is SQVTM, CDR2 ANQGSEA. The CDR3 region is CSVRDRAQYGYTF. The CDR3 coding sequence is TGCAGCGTCCGGGACAGGGCCCAGTATGGCTACACCTTC.

The genes are TRBV5-8 and TRBJ2-5; D is possibly TRBD2 (5 bases). The CDR3 consists of 14 residues. Germline V gene lookup returns CDR1 SGHTS and CDR2 YDEGEE. V was shortened by 1 base and J by 5 bases, with 12 bases between the two germline ends. CDR3: CASSLRGYEETQYF. In DNA form, the CDR3 reads TGTGCCAGCAGCTTGCGAGGGTATGAGGAGACCCAGTACTTC.

The V gene is TRBV4-2, the J gene TRBJ2-5; either TRBD1 or TRBD2 may fit D (6 bases each). The end of the DNA aligns better with TRBJ2-7, so the J call may be wrong. This CDR3 comprises 15 residues. CDR1 and CDR2 (germline): LGHNA, YNFKEQ. The CDR3 DNA reads TGTGCCAGCAGCCAAGCGGAGGGACAAGACTACGAGCAGTACTTC. This encodes CASSQAEGQDYEQYF.

The V call is TRBV6-5, the J call TRBJ2-2; the D gene is possibly TRBD1 (6 bases). The V and J ends lost 6 bases and 1 base respectively, with 9 bases between them. Germline lookup yields CDR1 MNHEY and CDR2 SVGAGI. The CDR3 contains 14 residues. The CDR3 spells CASSRDKNTGELFF. Written as DNA, the CDR3 is TGTGCCAGCAGCCGGGACAAGAACACCGGGGAGCTGTTTTTT.

Worth noting for this clone: The junction shows a germline mismatch at one end, possibly a read error. Other DNA sequences in this sample translate to the same CDR3. The chain recombines TRBV5-4 with TRBJ1-3, with TRBD1 matching over 7 bases. The CDR3 length is 16 residues. Germline V lookup: CDR1 SGHNT, CDR2 YYREEE (reference sequence). In DNA form, the CDR3 reads TGCGCCAGCAGCTCGGGACAGTCTTACTCTGGAAACACCATATATTTT. Translating it yields CASSSGQSYSGNTIYF.

J is TRBJ2-5 and V is TRBV7-6; 12 bases align to TRBD2. The CDR3 runs to 17 residues. V was pared by 5 bases and J by 1 base, with 8 bases of the junction left unmatched. Per the germline V gene, CDR1 is SGHVS and CDR2 is FNYEAQ. The CDR3 region is CASSARTSGEFQETQYF. The CDR3 DNA is TGTGCCAGCAGCGCCCGGACTAGCGGGGAATTCCAAGAGACCCAGTACTTC.